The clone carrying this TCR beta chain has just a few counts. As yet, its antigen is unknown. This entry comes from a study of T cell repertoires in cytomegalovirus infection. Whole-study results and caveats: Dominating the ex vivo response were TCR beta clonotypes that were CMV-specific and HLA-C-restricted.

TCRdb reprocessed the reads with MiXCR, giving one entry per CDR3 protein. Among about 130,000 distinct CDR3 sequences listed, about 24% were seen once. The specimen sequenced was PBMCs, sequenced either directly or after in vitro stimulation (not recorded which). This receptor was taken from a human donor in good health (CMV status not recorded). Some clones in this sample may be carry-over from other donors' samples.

CDR3 in amino acids: CASSLIRLGHLAGANTGELFF. In DNA, the CDR3 is TGTGCCAGCAGCTTAATAAGATTAGGACATCTAGCGGGAGCGAACACCGGGGAGCTGTTTTTT. This chain uses TRBV11-2 with TRBJ2-2, with TRBD2 identical over 10 bases. The CDR3 extends over 21 amino acids. V was pared by 2 bases and J by 0 bases, with 15 bases of the junction left unmatched. The germline V gene has CDR1 SGHAT and CDR2 FQNNGV.